This T cell receptor beta chain was observed in a study of T cell clonality in common variable immunodeficiency. General study results and limits: CVID subjects showed higher TCRbeta clonality than healthy controls. Common variable immunodeficiency TCR beta sequences reportedly had fewer deletions and N-nucleotide insertions.

Most patients and controls had Caucasian heritage. This clone was observed many times. What it binds is not known. The read falls 3 residues short of the CDR3 end, and the missing part is taken from the germline J gene. Here immunoSEQ multiplex PCR was the method, and the copy in TCRdb shows in-frame clones only, minus some. Listed here are 50,000 to 55,000 clones without any singletons, the top ten holding about 1.7%. CDR3 length: 14 residues. Trimming left V 3 bases short and J 5 bases short, with 13 bases between. Per the germline V gene, CDR1 is LNHDA and CDR2 is SQIVND (reference sequence). This TCR derives from a person between 18 and 75 years old in good health. The gene calls are TRBV19 and TRBJ1-2; weak D call: TRBD1 (5 bases). Sequencing was performed on peripheral blood mononuclear cells. The DNA read from the CDR3 is TGTGCCAGTAGTATCAGTCAGGGTCGTTATGGC. It is translated as CASSISQGRYG. The CDR3, in full, reads CASSISQGRYGYTF.